The clone carrying this TCR beta chain was seen only a few times. The source of the sample is a study of cytomegalovirus exposure and HLA in healthy donors. Trimming cost V 6 bases and J 1 base, with 13 bases left between them. Germline loops: CDR1 SGDLS, CDR2 YYNGEE. The CDR3 sequence is 14 residues long. The table came from immunoSEQ multiplex PCR; TCRdb's copy has only in-frame clones and leaves some out. The sample lists 130,000 to 150,000 clones, 85% to 90% seen once, with 9% to 9.5% in the top ten. Sample: PBMCs. The chain recombines TRBV9 with TRBJ2-5, with D possibly being TRBD2 (5 bases). This TCR was recovered from a woman between 18 and 30 years old in good health and CMV-seropositive. The chain's CDR3 is CASTRTAGQETQYF. CDR3 sequence (DNA): TGTGCCAGCACCCGGACTGCGGGCCAAGAGACCCAGTACTTC.